Listed below are T cell receptor beta chains from one sample, sequenced in a study of CD4 T cells in relation to SARS-CoV-2 and coronaviruses. For these receptors, no antigen is known. Sequencing was performed with immunoSEQ multiplex PCR; in TCRdb, only in-frame clones are kept and a portion is missing. The sample includes around 20,000 clones, roughly four fifths of them seen just once. The source material was CD4+ T cells from PBMCs, cultured in vitro. The receptor source for this set is a human donor in good health. The CDR3 runs from the conserved cysteine through the conserved F or W. Each record gives: D gene, J gene, V gene, clone size, CDR3 DNA, CDR3 protein. A D gene is named only where the DNA matches it firmly. Clone size is given for some rows only: seen once, a few or many times, or a class if the clone is expanded.

d_call: .; j_call: TRBJ1-1; v_call: TRBV21-1; clone_size: .; cdr3_nt: TGTGCCAGCAGCGCTCACAGGGGACGAACTGAAGCTTTCTTT; cdr3_aa: CASSAHRGRTEAFF
d_call: TRBD1; j_call: TRBJ2-2; v_call: TRBV27; clone_size: .; cdr3_nt: TGTGCCAGCAGTTTCTGGGGACAGGGCGTCGGGGAGCTGTTTTTT; cdr3_aa: CASSFWGQGVGELFF
d_call: .; j_call: TRBJ1-2; v_call: TRBV30; clone_size: .; cdr3_nt: TGTGCCTGGAGTGTATCCGGTGGCTACACCTTC; cdr3_aa: CAWSVSGGYTF
d_call: .; j_call: TRBJ2-2; v_call: TRBV29-1; clone_size: .; cdr3_nt: TGCAGCGCTAGAGTTGGCGGGAACGGGGAGCTGTTTTTT; cdr3_aa: CSARVGGNGELFF
d_call: TRBD2; j_call: TRBJ2-7; v_call: TRBV3-1/TRBV3-2; clone_size: few; cdr3_nt: TGTGCCAGCAGCCATTATATAGCGGGGGGCCACGAGCAGTACTTC; cdr3_aa: CASSHYIAGGHEQYF
d_call: .; j_call: TRBJ1-2; v_call: TRBV9; clone_size: .; cdr3_nt: TGTGCCAGCAGCGTGCAGGGGCTAGGTGGCTACACCTTC; cdr3_aa: CASSVQGLGGYTF
d_call: .; j_call: TRBJ2-7; v_call: TRBV7-2; clone_size: .; cdr3_nt: TGTGCCAGCAGCTTGCTATGGGTCCACGAGCAGTACTTC; cdr3_aa: CASSLLWVHEQYF
d_call: .; j_call: TRBJ1-2; v_call: TRBV7-2; clone_size: .; cdr3_nt: TGTGCCAGCAGCTTAGATACTAACTATGGCTACACCTTC; cdr3_aa: CASSLDTNYGYTF
d_call: TRBD1; j_call: TRBJ2-7; v_call: TRBV27; clone_size: .; cdr3_nt: TGTGCCAGCAGTTGGGGGACAGGGCCCTACGAGCAGTACTTC; cdr3_aa: CASSWGTGPYEQYF
d_call: .; j_call: TRBJ1-2; v_call: TRBV2; clone_size: .; cdr3_nt: TGTGCCAGCAGCAACCTTCGCAGGGGTATGGACTATGGCTACACCTTC; cdr3_aa: CASSNLRRGMDYGYTF
d_call: TRBD2; j_call: TRBJ2-1; v_call: TRBV6-4; clone_size: few; cdr3_nt: TGTGCCAGCAGTGAACTAGCGGGCTATGAGCAGTTCTTC; cdr3_aa: CASSELAGYEQFF
d_call: TRBD1; j_call: TRBJ2-7; v_call: TRBV7-2; clone_size: .; cdr3_nt: TGTGCCAGCAGCGTTGTGTCCCCACGGGACAGGGGAAACGAGCAGTACTTC; cdr3_aa: CASSVVSPRDRGNEQYF
d_call: .; j_call: TRBJ1-6; v_call: TRBV6-4; clone_size: few; cdr3_nt: TGTGCCAGCAGTGACTCTGCCCAGCTTAATTCACCCCTCCACTTT; cdr3_aa: CASSDSAQLNSPLHF
d_call: .; j_call: TRBJ1-1; v_call: TRBV6-6; clone_size: .; cdr3_nt: TGTGCCAGCAGACTTCAAGGGGAGGGAGAAGCTTTCTTT; cdr3_aa: CASRLQGEGEAFF
d_call: TRBD2; j_call: TRBJ2-5; v_call: TRBV28; clone_size: .; cdr3_nt: TGTGCCAGCAGTGAGCGGGGGCTCCAAGAGACCCAGTACTTC; cdr3_aa: CASSERGLQETQYF
d_call: TRBD1; j_call: TRBJ2-1; v_call: TRBV6-1; clone_size: .; cdr3_nt: TGTGCCAGCAGTGAAGATATGGACAGGGGAGCGTGGACTCACAATGAGCAGTTCTTC; cdr3_aa: CASSEDMDRGAWTHNEQFF
d_call: TRBD1; j_call: TRBJ1-4; v_call: TRBV5-1; clone_size: .; cdr3_nt: TGCGCCAGCAGCTTGGAGGGGGCGGTGTATGAAAAACTGTTTTTT; cdr3_aa: CASSLEGAVYEKLFF
d_call: .; j_call: TRBJ1-3; v_call: TRBV29-1; clone_size: .; cdr3_nt: TGCAGCGTTGAAGTCCTACCTGGAAACACCATATATTTT; cdr3_aa: CSVEVLPGNTIYF
d_call: .; j_call: TRBJ2-2; v_call: TRBV3-1/TRBV3-2; clone_size: .; cdr3_nt: TGTGCCAGCAGCCACGGGACTCCGAACACCGGGGAGCTGTTTTTT; cdr3_aa: CASSHGTPNTGELFF
d_call: TRBD1; j_call: TRBJ1-4; v_call: TRBV5-4; clone_size: few; cdr3_nt: TGTGCCAGCAGACGGGACAGGGGAGAAGAAAAACTGTTTTTT; cdr3_aa: CASRRDRGEEKLFF
d_call: TRBD1; j_call: TRBJ2-7; v_call: TRBV19; clone_size: few; cdr3_nt: TGTGCCAGTAGTCACTCGGACAGGGGCCACGAGCAGTACTTC; cdr3_aa: CASSHSDRGHEQYF
d_call: .; j_call: TRBJ1-1; v_call: TRBV5-1; clone_size: few; cdr3_nt: TGCGCCAGCAGCTTGGTCGGGGTGAACACTGAAGCTTTCTTT; cdr3_aa: CASSLVGVNTEAFF
d_call: .; j_call: TRBJ1-2; v_call: TRBV19; clone_size: .; cdr3_nt: TGTGCCAGTAGGAAGAGGGGGTCTGGCTATGGCTACACCTTC; cdr3_aa: CASRKRGSGYGYTF
d_call: .; j_call: TRBJ1-2; v_call: TRBV6-2/TRBV6-3; clone_size: .; cdr3_nt: TGTGCCAGCAGCCTACCCAGCGAAGGGTATGGCTACACCTTC; cdr3_aa: CASSLPSEGYGYTF
d_call: TRBD2; j_call: TRBJ2-3; v_call: TRBV5-1; clone_size: .; cdr3_nt: TGCGCCAGCAGCGCTGGTGGCCTAGCGGGGGGATACTACACAGATACGCAGTATTTT; cdr3_aa: CASSAGGLAGGYYTDTQYF
d_call: .; j_call: TRBJ2-1; v_call: TRBV6-2/TRBV6-3; clone_size: .; cdr3_nt: TGTGCCAGCAGCCTTCGGGTTAGGGACAATGAGCAGTTCTTC; cdr3_aa: CASSLRVRDNEQFF
d_call: TRBD2; j_call: TRBJ2-1; v_call: TRBV9; clone_size: few; cdr3_nt: TGTGCCAGCAGCCAACTAGCGGTCTCCTACAATGAGCAGTTCTTC; cdr3_aa: CASSQLAVSYNEQFF
d_call: .; j_call: TRBJ2-3; v_call: TRBV7-8; clone_size: .; cdr3_nt: TGTGCCAGCAGCTTGAGGTTCCAGTACGCAGATACGCAGTATTTT; cdr3_aa: CASSLRFQYADTQYF
d_call: .; j_call: TRBJ2-7; v_call: TRBV2; clone_size: once; cdr3_nt: TGTGCCAGCAGCCCTAACGTAGTTTCCAGGGGGGGTCACGAGCAGTACTTC; cdr3_aa: CASSPNVVSRGGHEQYF
d_call: .; j_call: TRBJ1-2; v_call: TRBV11-2; clone_size: .; cdr3_nt: TGTGCCAGCAGCCAGGCGTTAGCTAACTATGGCTACACCTTC; cdr3_aa: CASSQALANYGYTF
d_call: .; j_call: TRBJ2-1; v_call: TRBV23-1; clone_size: .; cdr3_nt: TGCGCCAGCAGTCGCGAACCGGGCAATGAGCAGTTCTTC; cdr3_aa: CASSREPGNEQFF
d_call: TRBD2; j_call: TRBJ2-5; v_call: TRBV27; clone_size: .; cdr3_nt: TGTGCCAGCAGTTTAAGGACTAGCATCTTGGAGACCCAGTACTTC; cdr3_aa: CASSLRTSILETQYF
d_call: TRBD2; j_call: TRBJ2-3; v_call: TRBV24-1; clone_size: .; cdr3_nt: TGTGCCGCAGGGACTAGCGGGATCCAACCGCCCCATACGCAGTATTTT; cdr3_aa: CAAGTSGIQPPHTQYF
d_call: .; j_call: TRBJ1-1; v_call: TRBV13; clone_size: .; cdr3_nt: TGTGCCAGCAGCATCGACCCTTTCCGGGCTTTCTTT; cdr3_aa: CASSIDPFRAFF
d_call: .; j_call: TRBJ2-7; v_call: TRBV13; clone_size: .; cdr3_nt: TGTGCCAGCAGCTTAAAAAGTATCGAGCAGTACTTC; cdr3_aa: CASSLKSIEQYF
d_call: .; j_call: TRBJ1-3; v_call: TRBV4-2; clone_size: .; cdr3_nt: TGTGCCAGCAGCCAAGCGAGAACAGGGCCCTACTCTGGAAACACCATATATTTT; cdr3_aa: CASSQARTGPYSGNTIYF
d_call: TRBD2; j_call: TRBJ2-7; v_call: TRBV18; clone_size: .; cdr3_nt: TGTGCCAGCTCACCAAGACTAGCGGGACCAAGCTCCTACGAGCAGTACTTC; cdr3_aa: CASSPRLAGPSSYEQYF
d_call: TRBD1; j_call: TRBJ2-1; v_call: TRBV7-2; clone_size: .; cdr3_nt: TGTGCCAGCAGCTTAGTGGGACAGTTACAGTTCTTC; cdr3_aa: CASSLVGQLQFF
d_call: .; j_call: TRBJ1-2; v_call: TRBV12-3/TRBV12-4; clone_size: .; cdr3_nt: TGTGCCAGCAGTTTAGGGGGGAGCTACACCTTC; cdr3_aa: CASSLGGSYTF
d_call: .; j_call: TRBJ2-3; v_call: TRBV7-9; clone_size: few; cdr3_nt: TGTGCCAGCAGCTTAGGTAGCACAGATACGCAGTATTTT; cdr3_aa: CASSLGSTDTQYF
d_call: TRBD2; j_call: TRBJ2-1; v_call: TRBV3-1/TRBV3-2; clone_size: .; cdr3_nt: TGTGCCAGCAGGCAAACTTTCGGGACTAGCGGGAGGGGGAGGGAGTTCTTC; cdr3_aa: CASRQTFGTSGRGREFF
d_call: TRBD1; j_call: TRBJ2-7; v_call: TRBV18; clone_size: .; cdr3_nt: TGTGCCAGCTCACCATCGGGACAGAGCTCCTACGAGCAGTACTTC; cdr3_aa: CASSPSGQSSYEQYF
d_call: .; j_call: TRBJ2-6; v_call: TRBV18; clone_size: .; cdr3_nt: TGTGCCAGCTCCGGTCCTGGGACCAACGTCCTGACTTTC; cdr3_aa: CASSGPGTNVLTF